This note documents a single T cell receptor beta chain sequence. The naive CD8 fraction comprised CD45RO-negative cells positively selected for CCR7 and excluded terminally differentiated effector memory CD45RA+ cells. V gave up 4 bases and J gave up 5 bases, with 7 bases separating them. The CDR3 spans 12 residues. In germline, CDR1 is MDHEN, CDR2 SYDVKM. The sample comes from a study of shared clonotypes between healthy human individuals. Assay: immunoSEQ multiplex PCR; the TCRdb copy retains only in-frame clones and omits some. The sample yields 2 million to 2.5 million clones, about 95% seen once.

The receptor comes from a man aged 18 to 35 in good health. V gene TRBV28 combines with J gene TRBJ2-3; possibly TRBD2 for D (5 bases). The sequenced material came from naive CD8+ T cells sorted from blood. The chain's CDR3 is CASSSSGDTQYF. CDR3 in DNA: TGTGCCAGCAGTTCCAGCGGAGATACGCAGTATTTT.